Included here is one TCR beta chain sequence, with context. Methods used by the authors: Reference gene primer amplification gave nucleated cell count estimates. Measured with immunoSEQ multiplex PCR; TCRdb has only the in-frame clones, and not every one. The DNA was the basis for D and trimming; V, J and clone size are from that table. The repertoire has over 60,000 clones, approximately 92% of them found once; the top ten carry almost 5%. The sample comes from a study of blood T cell repertoires in COVID-19. At the level of the study: Both acute and convalescent COVID-19 samples were obtained from the United States, Italy and Spain. The cDNA or gDNA used as material had been derived from T cells, B-cell-depleted T cells, or PBMCs.

This sequence was found in a woman in her forties or fifties with active COVID-19. The sequenced material came from peripheral blood.

The CDR3 spells CASRRTSGSTNEQFF. CDR3 in DNA: TGCGCCAGCAGACGCACTAGCGGGAGTACTAATGAGCAGTTCTTC. The chain recombines TRBV5-1 with TRBJ2-1; 11 bases line up with TRBD2. Per germline, CDR1 SGHRS and CDR2 YFSETQ. The CDR3 totals 15 residues. J was trimmed by 7 bases and V by 5 bases; bases with no gene match: 8.